This T cell receptor beta chain was identified during a study of tumour-infiltrating T cells in Burkitt lymphoma. The CDR3 extends over 15 amino acids. Germline V lookup: CDR1 SQVTM, CDR2 ANQGSEA. The V and J ends lost 3 bases and 5 bases respectively, with 17 bases between them. Clones were read by immunoSEQ multiplex PCR, and TCRdb kept only the in-frame ones, dropping some. The sample includes 12,000 to 15,000 clones, roughly 74% seen only once; the top ten take 6% to 8.5%. This receptor was identified in a human donor with diffuse large B-cell lymphoma. The chain combines TRBV29-1 with TRBJ2-1; D is unclear. The sample consisted of tumor tissue. The CDR3 bases are TGCAGCGTTGATCGCAGACAACAACAAGACAATGAGCAGTTCTTC. Translated, it gives CSVDRRQQQDNEQFF.